A single sample is the source of the 15 T cell receptor beta chains below, sequenced in a study of blood T cell repertoires in COVID-19. Profiling relied on immunoSEQ multiplex PCR, and the TCRdb table lists in-frame clones only, not all of them. This table has around 86,000 clones, about 83% appearing once. The sample consisted of peripheral blood. These receptors originate from a woman at least 80 years old with acute or convalescent COVID-19.

V gene TRBV18 combines with J gene TRBJ2-3, with no clear D. V was trimmed by 0 bases and J by 0 bases, leaving 4 bases between them. Germline V gene lookup returns CDR1 KGHSH and CDR2 LQKENI. There are 14 residues in the CDR3. CDR3 in amino acids: CASSPPESTDTQYF. The DNA of the CDR3 is TGTGCCAGCTCACCACCGGAGAGCACAGATACGCAGTATTTT.

The chain employs TRBV11-3 and TRBJ2-1; 15 nucleotides agree with TRBD2. CDR3 length equals 18 residues. With V trimmed by 5 bases and J by 8 bases, 13 bases remained unmatched. The germline V gene has CDR1 SGHNT and CDR2 YENEEA. CDR3 amino acids: CASSIGLAGGPSMDEQFF. The CDR3 DNA sequence: TGTGCCAGCAGCATCGGACTAGCGGGAGGGCCCTCTATGGATGAGCAGTTCTTC.

The V and J genes are TRBV6-5 and TRBJ2-1, with TRBD2 identical over 11 bases. CDR3 length: 15 residues. The V gene's germline CDR1 is MNHEY and CDR2 SVGAGI. Trimming cost V 7 bases and J 7 bases; bases outside gene matches: 9. The CDR3 nucleotides are TGTGCCAGCAACCAACTAGCGGGAGAGAGAAATGAGCAGTTCTTC. Its translation is CASNQLAGERNEQFF.

This clone came up once. The chain uses TRBV7-2 and TRBJ2-3; no clear D. V was clipped by 4 bases and J by 6 bases, with 11 bases between them. The CDR3 totals 13 residues. The germline CDR1 and CDR2 sequences are SGHTA and FQGNSA. The DNA of the CDR3 is TGTGCCAGCAGCTCGTCCAGGTGGGATACGCAGTATTTT. Protein sequence: CASSSSRWDTQYF. The complete variable domain, with remaining parts taken from reference TRBV7-2 and TRBJ2-3, reads GAGVSQSPSNKVTEKGKDVELRCDPISGHTALYWYRQSLGQGLEFLIYFQGNSAPDKSGLPSDRFSAERTGGSVSTLTIQRTQQEDSAVYLCASSSSRWDTQYFGPGTRLTVL.

The chain has TRBV19 and TRBJ2-7, with TRBD1 matching 9 bases. The V segment lost 5 bases and the J segment 2 bases; nucleotides outside the gene matches: 10. Germline CDR1 and CDR2: LNHDA and SQIVND (reference sequence). CDR3 size: 16 residues. CDR3 residues: CASSAYLGQGPYEQYF. The CDR3 DNA is TGTGCCAGTAGTGCTTACCTGGGACAGGGACCCTACGAGCAGTACTTC.

The V and J genes are TRBV5-1 and TRBJ2-1; D may be TRBD2 (6 bases). CDR1 SGHRS and CDR2 YFSETQ come from the germline V gene. V was shortened by 4 bases and J by 3 bases, with 17 bases between the two germline ends. The CDR3 totals 16 residues. The CDR3 loop reads CASSLSSSVLYNEQFF. The DNA for the CDR3 is TGCGCCAGCAGCCTCTCCTCTAGCGTACTCTACAATGAGCAGTTCTTC.

This chain links TRBV2 with TRBJ2-1, with 13 positions matching TRBD2. The CDR3 spans 16 residues. The germline V gene encodes CDR1 SNHLY and CDR2 FYNNEI. The V segment lost 8 bases and the J segment 1 base; nucleotides outside the gene matches: 5. CDR3 in amino acids: CASGTSGVASYNEQFF. The CDR3 coding sequence is TGTGCCAGCGGGACTAGCGGGGTGGCTTCCTACAATGAGCAGTTCTTC.

The rearrangement uses TRBV27 and TRBJ1-2; 8 nucleotides line up with TRBD1. J gave up 8 bases and V 2 bases, and 10 bases lay outside the gene matches. CDR1 and CDR2 (germline): MNHEY, SMNVEV (reference sequence). This CDR3 is 15 amino acids long. The chain's CDR3 is CASSLQGALGEGYTF. For the CDR3, the DNA is TGTGCCAGCAGTTTACAGGGGGCGCTCGGTGAGGGCTACACCTTC.

The chain uses TRBV11-2 and TRBJ1-1; tentatively, D is TRBD1 (6 bases). V shed 4 bases and J shed 4 bases, with 25 bases lying between them. Germline V gene data show CDR1 as SGHAT and CDR2 as FQNNGV. The CDR3 loop spans 18 amino acids. CDR3 protein: CASSSTKRSDRYGTEAFF. The CDR3 DNA follows: TGTGCCAGCAGCTCCACCAAGCGATCCGACAGGTATGGCACTGAAGCTTTCTTT.

CDR3 in DNA: TGTGCTAGTGGTTCACCGGGGACAGGAAGCGAGCAGTACTTC. This codes for CASGSPGTGSEQYF. J is TRBJ2-7 and V is TRBV12-5; TRBD1 matches at 8 bases. Per the germline V gene, CDR1 is LGHNT and CDR2 is FRNRAP. The CDR3 contains 14 residues. V lost 4 bases and J lost 6; bases outside the gene matches: 8.

This clone was observed once. The rearrangement links TRBV7-2 to TRBJ2-1; maybe TRBD1 (5 bases). This CDR3 comprises 17 residues. The germline CDR1 and CDR2 sequences are SGHTA and FQGNSA. V was clipped by 0 bases and J by 0 bases, with 12 bases between them. The CDR3 loop reads CASSLAGRASSYNEQFF. The CDR3 DNA sequence: TGTGCCAGCAGCTTAGCGGGCAGGGCGAGCTCCTACAATGAGCAGTTCTTC.

The V and J genes are TRBV19 and TRBJ2-7; the D gene is possibly TRBD2 (7 bases). Looked up from germline, CDR1 is LNHDA and CDR2 is SQIVND (reference sequence). V was cut by 6 bases and J by 9 bases, with 21 bases left in between. The CDR3 runs 14 residues. Here the CDR3 DNA reads TGTGCCAGTAGCCGGAGTTGGGGGGGCGACGGGCAGTACTTC. It encodes CASSRSWGGDGQYF.

The chain uses TRBV18 and TRBJ1-4; no clear D. Trimming stripped 4 bases from V and 2 bases from J, with 17 bases between. CDR3 length: 17 residues. Per the germline V gene, CDR1 is KGHSH and CDR2 is LQKENI. The CDR3, as DNA: TGTGCCAGCTCACTAAGGCGGGGAATTGCCACTAATGAAAAACTGTTTTTT. Its translation: CASSLRRGIATNEKLFF. Supplemented by reference TRBV18 and TRBJ1-4, the full variable domain reads NAGVMQNPRHLVRRRGQEARLRCSPMKGHSHVYWYRQLPEEGLKFMVYLQKENIIDESGMPKERFSAEFPKEGPSILRIQQVVRGDSAAYFCASSLRRGIATNEKLFFGSGTQLSVL.

This clone was observed a handful of times. The rearrangement joins TRBV11-2 to TRBJ2-7, with D hard to call. Germline CDR1 SGHAT, CDR2 FQNNGV. CDR3 length: 14 residues. Trimming shortened V by 5 bases and J by 0 bases, and 11 bases separated the two germline ends. CDR3 region: CASSPRAVSYEQYF. The CDR3 coding sequence is TGTGCCAGCAGCCCCCGAGCCGTCTCCTACGAGCAGTACTTC. The variable domain in full, completed from reference TRBV11-2 and TRBJ2-7, reads EAGVAQSPRYKIIEKRQSVAFWCNPISGHATLYWYQQILGQGPKLLIQFQNNGVVDDSQLPKDRFSAERLKGVDSTLKIQPAKLEDSAVYLCASSPRAVSYEQYFGPGTRLTVT.

This chain uses TRBV24-1 with TRBJ1-4, with 9 bases fitting TRBD1. The J segment lost 5 bases and the V segment lost 4 bases, leaving 10 bases of the junction unmatched. The CDR3 covers 17 residues. Per the germline V gene, CDR1 is KGHDR and CDR2 is SFDVKD. This chain's CDR3 is CATSEPPGTGSNEKLFF. The CDR3 DNA reads TGTGCCACCAGTGAGCCACCCGGGACAGGGTCCAATGAAAAACTGTTTTTT.